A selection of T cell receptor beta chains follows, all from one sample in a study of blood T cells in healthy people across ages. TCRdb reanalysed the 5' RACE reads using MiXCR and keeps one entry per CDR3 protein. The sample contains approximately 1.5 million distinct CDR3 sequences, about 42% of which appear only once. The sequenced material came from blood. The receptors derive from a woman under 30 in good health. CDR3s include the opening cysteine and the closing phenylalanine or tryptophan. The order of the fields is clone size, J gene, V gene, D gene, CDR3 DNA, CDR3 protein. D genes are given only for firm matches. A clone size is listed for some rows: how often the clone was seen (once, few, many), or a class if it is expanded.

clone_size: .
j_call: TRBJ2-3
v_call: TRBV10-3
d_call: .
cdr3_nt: TGTGCCGTCAGTGAGGTCGGCACAGATACGCAGTATTTT
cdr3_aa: CAVSEVGTDTQYF

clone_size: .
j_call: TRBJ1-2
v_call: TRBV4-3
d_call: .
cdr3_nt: TGCGCCAGCAGCCAAGATTACAGTCTTAACTATGGCTACACCTTC
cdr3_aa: CASSQDYSLNYGYTF

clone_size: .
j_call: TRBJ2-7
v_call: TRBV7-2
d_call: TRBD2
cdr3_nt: TGTGCCAGCAGCTTAGGCGGCGCGGGAGCTGACGAGCAGTACTTC
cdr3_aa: CASSLGGAGADEQYF

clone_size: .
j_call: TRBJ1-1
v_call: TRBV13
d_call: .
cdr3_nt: TGTGCCAGCAGCTTATATTCCACCTACACTGAAGCTTTCTTT
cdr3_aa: CASSLYSTYTEAFF

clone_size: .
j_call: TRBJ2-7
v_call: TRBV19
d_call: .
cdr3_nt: TGTGCCAGTAGTATAGGCCCTCCGACAAAAACCTACGAGCAGTACTTC
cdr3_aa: CASSIGPPTKTYEQYF

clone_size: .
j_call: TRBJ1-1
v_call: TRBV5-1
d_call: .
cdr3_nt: TGCGCCAGCAGCTCCCGAGTGAACACTGAAGCTTTCTTT
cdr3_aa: CASSSRVNTEAFF

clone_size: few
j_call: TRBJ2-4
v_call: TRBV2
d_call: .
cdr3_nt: TGTGCCAGCAGTGAACTCCAGGCGGTGGACATTCAGTACTTC
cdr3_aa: CASSELQAVDIQYF

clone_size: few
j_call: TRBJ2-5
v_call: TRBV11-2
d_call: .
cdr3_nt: TGTGCCAGCAGCTCTGGCTTCTATGTGAAAGAAGAGACCCAGTACTTC
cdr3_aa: CASSSGFYVKEETQYF

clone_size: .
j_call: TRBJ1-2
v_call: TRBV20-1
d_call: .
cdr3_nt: TGCAGTGCTAGAGAGCCCGACGCAGCTAACTATGGCTACACCTTC
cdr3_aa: CSAREPDAANYGYTF

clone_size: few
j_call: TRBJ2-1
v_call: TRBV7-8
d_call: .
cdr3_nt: TGTGCCAGCTGTTGGAGGGGTTTTTCCTACAATGAGCAGTTCTTC
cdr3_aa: CASCWRGFSYNEQFF

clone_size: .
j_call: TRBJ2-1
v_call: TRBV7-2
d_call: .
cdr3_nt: TGTGCCAGCAGCGCTTTCAGGTCGAATGAGCAGTTCTTC
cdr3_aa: CASSAFRSNEQFF

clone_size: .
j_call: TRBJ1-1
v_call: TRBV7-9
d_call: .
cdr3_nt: TGTGCCAGCAGCCCCCTAGGCGGGGGGCGGACTGAAGCTTTCTTT
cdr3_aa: CASSPLGGGRTEAFF

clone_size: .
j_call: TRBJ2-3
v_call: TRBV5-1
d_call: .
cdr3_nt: TGCGCCAGCAGCTTTGACCTTCGCACAGATACGCAGTATTTT
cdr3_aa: CASSFDLRTDTQYF

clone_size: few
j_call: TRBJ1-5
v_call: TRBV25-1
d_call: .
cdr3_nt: TGTGCCAGCAGTGAATATTATAGCAATCAGCCCCAGCATTTT
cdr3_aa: CASSEYYSNQPQHF

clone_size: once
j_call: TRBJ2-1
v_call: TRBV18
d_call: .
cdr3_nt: TGTGCCAGCTCAGCGCGAGACAGAGGAGAGCAGTTCTTC
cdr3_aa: CASSARDRGEQFF

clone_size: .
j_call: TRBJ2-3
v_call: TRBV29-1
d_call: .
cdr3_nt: TGCAGCCCCCCTTGCCCCATCACAGATACGCAGTATTTT
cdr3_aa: CSPPCPITDTQYF